The 8 T cell receptor beta chains presented below share a single source sample, sequenced in a study of CD8 T cells in ankylosing spondylitis. Study results and limitations: Made up of eight or nine highly homologous variants, a TCR beta motif appeared characteristic of ankylosing spondylitis blood.

The antigens of these receptors remain unknown. Each CDR3 protein is one row after TCRdb ran MiXCR on the 5' RACE reads. The sample includes roughly 490,000 distinct CDR3 sequences, about 5% of them seen just once. The sample consisted of blood, either unsorted or a sorted T cell fraction (not recorded which). These receptors were obtained from a male donor with ankylosing spondylitis.

Ten or more counts support this clonotype. The rearrangement uses TRBV29-1 and TRBJ1-6; weak D call: TRBD1 (6 bases). Trimming took 6 bases from V and 7 from J, leaving 16 bases between them. Per the germline V gene, CDR1 is SQVTM and CDR2 is ANQGSEA. This CDR3 comprises 14 residues. The DNA for the CDR3 is TGCAGCGTCAGGACAGCCGAAGGAAATTCACCCCTCCACTTT. Translated, it gives CSVRTAEGNSPLHF.

This clonotype was counted ten times or more. The chain couples TRBV7-9 to TRBJ2-2; D is perhaps TRBD1 or TRBD2 (6 bases each). Germline values: CDR1 SEHNR, CDR2 FQNEAQ (reference sequence). The CDR3 totals 16 residues. V lost 5 bases and J 0 bases, leaving 13 bases between the germline ends. The CDR3 sequence: CASSQGRPPNTGELFF. In nucleotides, the CDR3 is TGTGCCAGCAGCCAGGGGAGGCCACCGAACACCGGGGAGCTGTTTTTT.

A few counts support this clonotype. V and J are TRBV6-5 and TRBJ2-3; D gene unclear. CDR1 is MNHEY, CDR2 SVGAGI, per germline. The CDR3 is 14 residues long. V shed 4 bases and J shed 0 bases, with 8 bases lying between them. The CDR3 coding sequence is TGTGCCAGCAGTTCCGTGGACAGCACAGATACGCAGTATTTT. The encoded protein is CASSSVDSTDTQYF.

This clonotype was seen ten or more times. The chain employs TRBV4-1 and TRBJ1-1, with D perhaps matching TRBD1 (6 bases). The CDR3 has 16 amino acids. Deletions cut 3 bases from V and 4 bases from J, with 18 bases between. Germline V gene sequence: CDR1 MGHRA, CDR2 YSYEKL. In DNA, the CDR3 is TGCGCCAGCAGCCAGGCCGGATCGGGGGCCCTCACTGAAGCTTTCTTT. Translation: CASSQAGSGALTEAFF.

This clonotype was seen many times. DNA of the CDR3: TGCAGTGCTAACGAAATACCCAGGCAGACCCTGAACACTGAAGCTTTCTTT. As protein: CSANEIPRQTLNTEAFF. The chain uses TRBV20-1 and TRBJ1-1; unclear D gene. Per germline, CDR1 DFQATT and CDR2 SNEGSKA (reference sequence). V lost 4 bases and J lost 0, with 21 bases in between. The CDR3 extends over 17 amino acids.

In this sample, this clonotype turned up many times. The V gene is TRBV27, the J gene TRBJ1-1, with 9 bases that match TRBD1. The CDR3 contains 15 residues. Germline V CDR1 and CDR2: MNHEY, SMNVEV (reference sequence). V shed 4 bases and J 11 bases; nucleotides not matched to a gene: 14. For the CDR3, the DNA is TGTGCCAGCAGTTCCAACGAAGGGACAGGGTTCTCGGCTTTCTTT. Translated, it gives CASSSNEGTGFSAFF.

Details on this clonotype: A read error is possible here, since a much larger clone lies one base away. Here the CDR3 DNA reads TGTGCCAGCAGTCCCCGCTTCCTCTATGGCTACACCTTC. It is translated as CASSPRFLYGYTF. The chain recombines TRBV6-1 with TRBJ1-2; D not resolved. Germline V gives CDR1 MNHNS, CDR2 SASEGT. V gave up 5 bases and J gave up 4 bases, with 11 bases separating them. CDR3 size: 13 residues.

Many counts were recorded for this clonotype. The rearrangement uses TRBV20-1 and TRBJ2-3; 10 bases match TRBD2. Germline V gene sequence: CDR1 DFQATT, CDR2 SNEGSKA (reference sequence). J gave up 9 bases and V 0 bases, and 9 bases lay outside the gene matches. The CDR3 extends over 15 amino acids. In nucleotides, the CDR3 is TGCAGTGCTAGAGATTGGGCTAGCGGGAGTCGAACGCAGTATTTT. It encodes CSARDWASGSRTQYF.